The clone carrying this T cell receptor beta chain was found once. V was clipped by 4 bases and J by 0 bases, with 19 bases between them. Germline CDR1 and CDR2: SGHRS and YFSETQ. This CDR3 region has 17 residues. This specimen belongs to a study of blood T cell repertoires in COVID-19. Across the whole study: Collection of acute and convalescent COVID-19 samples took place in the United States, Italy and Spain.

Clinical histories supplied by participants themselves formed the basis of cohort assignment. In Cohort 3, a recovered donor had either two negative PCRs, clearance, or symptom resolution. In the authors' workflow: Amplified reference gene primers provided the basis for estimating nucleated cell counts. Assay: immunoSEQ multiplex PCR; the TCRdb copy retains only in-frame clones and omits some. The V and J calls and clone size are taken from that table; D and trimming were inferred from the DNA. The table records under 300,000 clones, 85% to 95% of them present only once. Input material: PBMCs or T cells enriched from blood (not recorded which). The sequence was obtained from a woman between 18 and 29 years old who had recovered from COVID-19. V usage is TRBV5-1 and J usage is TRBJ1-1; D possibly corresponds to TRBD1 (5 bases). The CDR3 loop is CASSLTWRGPMNTEAFF. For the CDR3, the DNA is TGCGCCAGCAGCCTAACGTGGAGGGGACCTATGAACACTGAAGCTTTCTTT.